A single sample is the source of the 30 T cell receptor beta chains below, sequenced in a study of T cells in Graves' hyperthyroidism and ophthalmopathy. RNA transcripts provided the source from which TCR beta CDR3 regions were amplified. A set of HTBI primers served as the primers for a first-round RT-PCR of the TCR CDR3. MiXCR, run by TCRdb on the multiplex PCR reads, gives a single entry per CDR3 protein. There are hundreds of thousands of distinct CDR3 sequences in the sample; approximately 42% occur only once, and under 8.5% lies in the top ten. Sequencing used peripheral blood or thyroid tissue (not recorded which). The origin of the receptors is an adult man with Graves' disease, either hyperthyroidism or ophthalmopathy (not recorded which).

This sequence joins TRBV28 and TRBJ1-4, with no clear D. Germline loops: CDR1 MDHEN, CDR2 SYDVKM. The CDR3 loop spans 12 amino acids. Trimming removed 2 bases from V and 10 bases from J, with 8 bases in between. The CDR3 DNA reads as TGTGCCAGCAGTTTAGTGGCAGGAAAACTGTTTTTT. It yields the protein CASSLVAGKLFF.

The chain is built from TRBV10-3 and TRBJ2-5; D gene unclear. Per germline, CDR1 ENHRY and CDR2 SYGVKD. The CDR3 length is 9 residues. The V end lost 11 bases, the J end lost 2 bases, and 3 bases lay between the germline ends. This CDR3 reads CAQQETQYF. The CDR3 coding sequence is TGTGCCCAGCAAGAGACCCAGTACTTC.

V gene TRBV10-3 combines with J gene TRBJ1-2, with D uncertain. The CDR3 loop spans 14 amino acids. Trimming pared 2 bases from V and 3 bases from J, leaving 10 bases between. Looked up from germline, CDR1 is ENHRY and CDR2 is SYGVKD. The DNA of the CDR3 is TGTGCCATCAGTGAGCGTGGAGAATACTATGGCTACACCTTC. It is translated as CAISERGEYYGYTF.

This clonotype was seen more than once but under ten times. The chain employs TRBV20-1 and TRBJ2-7, with D possibly being TRBD1 or TRBD2 (5 bases each). CDR3 size: 17 residues. CDR1 is DFQATT and CDR2 is SNEGSKA in the germline V gene (reference sequence). Trimming cost V 0 bases and J 0 bases, with 18 bases left between them. The CDR3 DNA sequence: TGCAGTGCTAGAGATCCCCTAGGGGCAGGGAGCTCCTACGAGCAGTACTTC. Amino acid sequence: CSARDPLGAGSSYEQYF.

This clonotype was seen more than once but under ten times. The chain links TRBV7-9 to TRBJ2-7; a possible D gene is TRBD1 (5 bases). Trimming took 5 bases from V and 3 from J, leaving 14 bases between them. Germline CDR1 SEHNR, CDR2 FQNEAQ (reference sequence). This CDR3 is built from 14 residues. The CDR3 DNA is TGTGCCAGCAGCCCGCGACAGAGCGACTACGAGCAGTACTTC. Translation: CASSPRQSDYEQYF.

The table lists this clonotype with many counts. The chain recombines TRBV7-2 with TRBJ2-5; D uncertain. Germline-derived CDR1 and CDR2 are SGHTA and FQGNSA. The CDR3 is 14 amino acids. Trimming removed 1 base from V and 0 bases from J, with 6 bases in between. The CDR3 reads CASSLGTYQETQYF. The DNA of the CDR3 is TGTGCCAGCAGCTTAGGCACCTACCAAGAGACCCAGTACTTC.

There are many counts of this clonotype. The chain carries TRBV19 and TRBJ1-6; a possible D gene is TRBD1 (5 bases). The CDR3 is 14 residues long. Germline assignment: CDR1 LNHDA and CDR2 SQIVND (reference sequence). The V end lost 4 bases, the J end lost 7 bases, and 11 bases lay between the germline ends. The CDR3 sequence: CASSTSGGNSPLHF. Here the CDR3 DNA reads TGTGCCAGTAGTACGTCCGGGGGGAATTCACCCCTCCACTTT.

This clonotype has just one count. The rearrangement links TRBV12-3 or TRBV12-4 to TRBJ1-1; the D is unclear. This CDR3 comprises 18 residues. V was cut by 5 bases and J by 5 bases, with 27 bases left in between. The CDR3 DNA sequence: TGTGCCAGCAGTCCATTTCTGCCGGGTTGGGGAGTGGAGACTGAAGCTTTCTTT. It specifies CASSPFLPGWGVETEAFF.

The chain joins TRBV19 to TRBJ2-7, with 11 nucleotides matching TRBD1. Germline trimming cut 2 bases from V and 0 bases from J; bases unmatched to any gene: 3. The CDR3 totals 16 residues. Germline V gene lookup returns CDR1 LNHDA and CDR2 SQIVND (reference sequence). The CDR3: CASSITGTGGSYEQYF. CDR3 bases: TGTGCCAGTAGTATAACCGGGACAGGGGGCTCCTACGAGCAGTACTTC.

Many counts were recorded for this clonotype. The V call is TRBV12-3 or TRBV12-4, the J call TRBJ2-7; D not resolved. V shed 6 bases and J shed 5 bases, with 11 bases lying between them. This CDR3 region has 12 residues. The CDR3 sequence is CASSRGVDEQYF. CDR3 DNA: TGTGCCAGCAGCCGTGGGGTTGACGAGCAGTACTTC.

The CDR3 DNA is TGTGCCAGCAGCCAAGACGGCGTCCGTAATGAAAAACTGTTTTTT. Amino acids: CASSQDGVRNEKLFF. The genes are TRBV9 and TRBJ1-4, with D hard to call. The V gene lost 4 bases and the J gene lost 4 bases, with 14 bases spanning the gap. Germline V lookup: CDR1 SGDLS, CDR2 YYNGEE. This CDR3 spans 15 amino acids.

Comments on this clonotype: This may stem from a read error, because a much larger clone lies one nucleotide away. The chain couples TRBV24-1 to TRBJ1-1, with D perhaps TRBD1 (6 bases). Germline CDR1 is KGHDR and CDR2 is SFDVKD. Trimming left V 10 bases short and J 1 base short, with 12 bases between. This CDR3 is built from 13 residues. DNA of the CDR3: TGTGCCACTGCTGACAGGTGGAACACTGAAGCTTTCTTT. This gives the protein CATADRWNTEAFF.

The chain uses TRBV20-1 and TRBJ2-7; D assignment may be TRBD1 or TRBD2 (5 bases each). The V end was cut by 6 bases, the J end by 2 bases, with 17 bases between. Germline assignment: CDR1 DFQATT and CDR2 SNEGSKA (reference sequence). The CDR3 extends over 14 amino acids. CDR3: CSAGPGNGAYEQYF. The CDR3 nucleotides are TGCAGTGCGGGGCCGGGGAACGGAGCCTACGAGCAGTACTTC.

The chain recombines TRBV11-2 with TRBJ2-7, with 8 nucleotides matching TRBD2. Germline V gives CDR1 SGHAT, CDR2 FQNNGV. There are 14 residues in the CDR3. With 5 bases clipped from V and 3 bases from J, the junction kept 6 bases outside the gene matches. This CDR3 reads CASSPPGTSYEQYF. In nucleotides, the CDR3 is TGTGCCAGCAGCCCCCCCGGGACTAGCTACGAGCAGTACTTC.

This clonotype showed up just a few times. The rearrangement joins TRBV5-5 to TRBJ1-1; D perhaps matches TRBD1 (5 bases). CDR1 and CDR2 (germline): SGHKS, YYEKEE (reference sequence). This CDR3 has 15 amino acids. Trimming shortened V by 0 bases and J by 5 bases, and 14 bases separated the two germline ends. For the CDR3, the DNA is TGTGCCAGCAGCTTGGAGCCTCAGGGCTTGACTGAAGCTTTCTTT. It yields the protein CASSLEPQGLTEAFF.

CDR3 bases: TGCAGCCTCGGACAGGGACCCTACGAGCAGTACTTC. Protein: CSLGQGPYEQYF. This sequence joins TRBV29-1 and TRBJ2-7, with 8 nucleotides matching TRBD1. The CDR3 length is 12 residues. After removal of 8 bases from V and 2 bases from J, the junction contained 5 bases not matched to a gene. Germline CDR1 is SQVTM and CDR2 is ANQGSEA.

The gene calls are TRBV2 and TRBJ1-3; D perhaps matches TRBD1 (6 bases). CDR1 and CDR2 (germline): SNHLY, FYNNEI. The V and J ends lost 6 bases and 0 bases respectively, with 24 bases between them. The CDR3 sequence is 19 residues long. This chain's CDR3 is CASSRRLGTSDNSGNTIYF. CDR3 nucleotides: TGTGCCAGCAGCCGGCGCCTTGGGACATCGGACAACTCTGGAAACACCATATATTTT.

The CDR3 loop is CASSIDPDPRAVYTF. The CDR3, as DNA: TGTGCCAGTAGTATAGATCCGGACCCTCGAGCAGTGTACACCTTC. This chain links TRBV19 with TRBJ1-2, with D uncertain. Trimming stripped 0 bases from V and 11 bases from J, with 19 bases between. CDR1 is LNHDA and CDR2 is SQIVND in the germline V gene (reference sequence). This CDR3 has 15 amino acids.

J is TRBJ1-2 and V is TRBV5-4; no reliable D call. Trimming cost V 8 bases and J 4 bases, with 6 bases left between them. Germline V gene data show CDR1 as SGHNT and CDR2 as YYREEE (reference sequence). The CDR3 has 10 amino acids. CDR3 DNA sequence: TGTGCCAGGGGAGCCTATGGCTACACCTTC. It codes for CARGAYGYTF.

The V call is TRBV6-5, the J call TRBJ2-7; 7 bases agree with TRBD1. Germline CDR1 is MNHEY and CDR2 is SVGAGI. V was pared by 4 bases and J by 3 bases, with 6 bases of the junction left unmatched. The CDR3 contains 14 residues. In nucleotides, the CDR3 is TGTGCCAGCAGTTTTGGGACAGCATTCTACGAGCAGTACTTC. Amino acids: CASSFGTAFYEQYF.

This chain connects TRBV7-9 to TRBJ2-7; 10 nucleotides match TRBD1. V was pared by 5 bases and J by 2 bases, with 9 bases of the junction left unmatched. The CDR3 runs 16 residues. CDR1 is SEHNR and CDR2 is FQNEAQ in the germline V gene (reference sequence). The CDR3 sequence: CASSLAGTGVTYEQYF. Written as DNA, the CDR3 is TGTGCCAGCAGCCTCGCCGGGACAGGGGTAACCTACGAGCAGTACTTC.

J is TRBJ1-2 and V is TRBV4-3, with D hard to call. The CDR3 is made up of 15 amino acids. V gave up 2 bases and J gave up 2 bases, with 12 bases separating them. Germline V CDR1 and CDR2: LGHNA, YSLEER. CDR3 sequence (DNA): TGCGCCAGCAGCCAAAACACAGATATCAACTATGGCTACACCTTC. As protein: CASSQNTDINYGYTF.

The table lists this clonotype with a few counts. The gene calls are TRBV19 and TRBJ1-5; possible D gene TRBD1, 6 bases. The CDR3 totals 16 residues. Germline loops: CDR1 LNHDA, CDR2 SQIVND (reference sequence). Trimming shortened V by 7 bases and J by 0 bases, and 16 bases separated the two germline ends. The CDR3 sequence: CASNPFEGDSNQPQHF. The CDR3 region has the DNA TGTGCCAGTAACCCATTTGAGGGGGATAGCAATCAGCCCCAGCATTTT.

CDR3 sequence: CASSLETGGWTEAFF. CDR3 bases: TGCGCCAGCAGCTTGGAGACAGGGGGATGGACTGAAGCTTTCTTT. The chain is built from TRBV5-1 and TRBJ1-1; 9 positions match TRBD1. The CDR3 is made up of 15 amino acids. CDR1 SGHRS and CDR2 YFSETQ come from the germline V gene. V dropped 0 bases and J dropped 5; count of bases not matched to a gene: 5.

This clonotype was found a few times. J is TRBJ2-5 and V is TRBV2; 10 bases map to TRBD2. Germline CDR1 reads SNHLY; CDR2 reads FYNNEI. Losses at the gene ends were 4 bases for V and 4 bases for J; bases not matched to a gene: 6. The CDR3 is 15 amino acids. CDR3 DNA sequence: TGTGCCAGCAGTGTGATTAGCGGGGGGTCAGAGACCCAGTACTTC. Translated: CASSVISGGSETQYF.

The genes are TRBV25-1 and TRBJ1-2; 9 bases agree with TRBD1. The CDR3 totals 9 residues. CDR1 MGHDK and CDR2 SYGVNS come from the germline V gene. J lost 11 bases, V lost 11 bases, and 3 bases had no gene match. For the CDR3, the DNA is TGTGCCGCGACAGGGGGATACACCTTC. Translation gives CAATGGYTF.

The J gene is TRBJ2-7, the V gene TRBV19; no definite D call. Trimming took off 5 bases at V and 0 bases at J, with 11 bases between the two ends. There are 14 residues in the CDR3. CDR1 and CDR2 from the germline V gene are LNHDA and SQIVND (reference sequence). The CDR3 sequence: CASSYPGHSYEQYF. CDR3 nucleotide sequence: TGTGCCAGTAGTTATCCGGGCCACTCCTACGAGCAGTACTTC.

This clonotype was counted ten times or more. The chain links TRBV4-1 to TRBJ1-1; D gene ambiguous. The germline V gene encodes CDR1 MGHRA and CDR2 YSYEKL. Trimming pared 2 bases from V and 1 base from J, leaving 11 bases between. The CDR3 spans 15 residues. The CDR3 DNA reads TGCGCCAGCAGCCAATTTGTGTCGTCGAACACTGAAGCTTTCTTT. It translates to CASSQFVSSNTEAFF.

This clonotype was seen ten or more times. The chain is built from TRBV10-2 and TRBJ1-1; D is unresolved. The ends were cut back, 8 bases at V and 5 bases at J, with 6 bases in the middle. This CDR3 contains 10 residues. The V gene's germline CDR1 is WSHSY and CDR2 SAAADI. CDR3 region: CASAGTEAFF. In DNA, the CDR3 is TGCGCCAGCGCCGGTACTGAAGCTTTCTTT.

This clonotype was recorded many times. This chain joins TRBV12-3 or TRBV12-4 and TRBJ1-4; 8 bases are shared with TRBD1. V shed 2 bases and J 8 bases; nucleotides not matched to a gene: 4. The CDR3 consists of 14 residues. In nucleotides, the CDR3 is TGTGCCAGCAGTTTACAGGGGGCTGGGGAAAAACTGTTTTTT. The encoded protein is CASSLQGAGEKLFF.